These 30 T cell receptor beta chains were sequenced from one sample in a study of T cells after yellow fever vaccination. TCRdb re-analysed the 5' RACE reads in MiXCR, keeping a single row per CDR3 protein. The sample records 550,000 or so distinct CDR3 sequences, about a fifth being singletons. The specimen was PBMCs, collected 15 days after the yellow fever booster vaccination. Receptors were obtained from a young man who received the YFV17D yellow fever vaccine.

The chain recombines TRBV20-1 with TRBJ2-1; D is undetermined. The CDR3 has 11 residues. The germline gives CDR1 DFQATT, CDR2 SNEGSKA (reference sequence). Trimming removed 1 base from V and 12 bases from J, with 10 bases in between. CDR3: CSARGPKGQFF. CDR3 bases: TGCAGTGCTAGAGGACCAAAGGGGCAGTTCTTC.

This clonotype was picked up many times. The chain couples TRBV7-2 to TRBJ2-3, with D maybe TRBD1 (6 bases). V was clipped by 2 bases and J by 5 bases, with 14 bases between them. Germline CDR1 and CDR2: SGHTA and FQGNSA. The CDR3 covers 15 residues. Here the CDR3 DNA reads TGTGCCAGCAGCTTAAAGATCCTAGGGGGAGATACGCAGTATTTT. The encoded protein is CASSLKILGGDTQYF.

The chain uses TRBV29-1 and TRBJ2-7; a weak D match, TRBD2 (7 bases). The germline CDR1 and CDR2 sequences are SQVTM and ANQGSEA. Deletions cut 6 bases from V and 1 base from J, with 16 bases between. The CDR3 contains 14 residues. The CDR3 loop reads CSVVRGAGSYEQYF. In DNA, the CDR3 is TGCAGCGTGGTACGGGGGGCGGGATCCTACGAGCAGTACTTC.

Only a few counts were recorded for this clonotype. V usage is TRBV5-8 and J usage is TRBJ2-1; D unresolved. V lost 0 bases, J lost 7 bases, and 14 bases lay in between. The germline CDR1 and CDR2 sequences are SGHTS and YDEGEE. This CDR3 is 15 amino acids long. This chain's CDR3 is CASSLAGTPGNEQFF. In nucleotides, the CDR3 is TGTGCCAGCAGCTTGGCCGGTACTCCTGGGAATGAGCAGTTCTTC.

The chain couples TRBV12-3 or TRBV12-4 to TRBJ2-7; possibly TRBD2 for D (5 bases). Trimming removed 8 bases from V and 6 bases from J, with 17 bases in between. This CDR3 has 13 residues. In nucleotides, the CDR3 is TGTGCCAGCGGAAGGACTGCCGGAGGCGAGCAGTACTTC. This codes for CASGRTAGGEQYF.

The genes are TRBV7-9 and TRBJ2-5; D unresolved. Trimming shortened V by 5 bases and J by 7 bases, and 17 bases separated the two germline ends. The CDR3 covers 14 residues. Germline-derived CDR1 and CDR2 are SEHNR and FQNEAQ (reference sequence). CDR3 bases: TGTGCCAGCAGCCCGCGCAGGTCCTTGGTGACCCAGTACTTC. It encodes CASSPRRSLVTQYF.

This chain links TRBV3-1 with TRBJ2-7; D remains ambiguous. Trimming cost V 3 bases and J 5 bases, with 11 bases left between them. The CDR3 is 13 amino acids. Per germline, CDR1 LGHDT and CDR2 YNNKEL (reference sequence). Here the CDR3 DNA reads TGTGCCAGCAGCCACACGCTAGTGGACGAGCAGTACTTC. This codes for CASSHTLVDEQYF.

A few counts support this clonotype. This rearrangement joins TRBV20-1 to TRBJ2-1; D may be TRBD2 (5 bases). Per germline, CDR1 DFQATT and CDR2 SNEGSKA (reference sequence). The CDR3 is made up of 13 amino acids. V lost 2 bases to trimming and J lost 4 bases, with 9 bases between them. DNA of the CDR3: TGCAGTGCTAGACTCACGGGGTACAATGAGCAGTTCTTC. This codes for CSARLTGYNEQFF.

The chain recombines TRBV7-2 with TRBJ2-7, with 8 nucleotides matching TRBD2. The V and J ends lost 3 bases and 6 bases, in that order; junction bases with no gene match: 7. CDR3 length: 14 amino acids. CDR1 and CDR2 from the germline V gene are SGHTA and FQGNSA. DNA for the CDR3: TGTGCCAGCAGCTTGGAAACTAGCGGAGCCGAGCAGTACTTC. Protein sequence: CASSLETSGAEQYF.

This clonotype was counted between two and nine times. The gene calls are TRBV27 and TRBJ1-2, with a possible D match to TRBD1 (5 bases). The CDR3 has 13 residues. Looked up from germline, CDR1 is MNHEY and CDR2 is SMNVEV (reference sequence). Trimming cost V 4 bases and J 4 bases, with 10 bases left between them. The CDR3 loop reads CASSSAGLYGYTF. CDR3 in DNA: TGTGCCAGCAGTTCCGCGGGGCTCTATGGCTACACCTTC.

This clonotype was seen only a few times. The chain employs TRBV28 and TRBJ1-5; 8 bases are shared with TRBD1. The CDR3 has 13 amino acids. The junction had 1 base not matched to a gene; V was cut back by 6 bases and J by 3 bases. From germline, CDR1 is MDHEN and CDR2 SYDVKM. The CDR3 DNA follows: TGTGCCAGCAGACAGGGGGTCAATCAGCCCCAGCATTTT. It is translated as CASRQGVNQPQHF.

The rearrangement uses TRBV5-4 and TRBJ2-1; D is perhaps TRBD2 (6 bases). This CDR3 has 15 residues. CDR1 SGHNT and CDR2 YYREEE come from the germline V gene (reference sequence). The V end was cut by 2 bases, the J end by 8 bases, with 17 bases between. The CDR3 is CASSFPGRDGDEQFF. CDR3 DNA: TGTGCCAGCAGCTTCCCCGGGCGGGACGGGGATGAGCAGTTCTTC.

This clonotype was found a few times. This chain joins TRBV20-1 and TRBJ2-5; 8 nucleotides line up with TRBD2. V trimming: 3 bases; J trimming: 4 bases; junction bases outside the gene matches: 7. The V gene's germline CDR1 is DFQATT and CDR2 SNEGSKA (reference sequence). This CDR3 is built from 14 residues. The CDR3 sequence is CSASRAGEGETQYF. In nucleotides, the CDR3 is TGCAGTGCTAGTCGAGCGGGAGAGGGAGAGACCCAGTACTTC.

Only a few counts were recorded for this clonotype. This chain links TRBV7-2 with TRBJ2-7, with D maybe TRBD1 (5 bases). Germline assignment: CDR1 SGHTA and CDR2 FQGNSA. The V gene lost 1 base and the J gene lost 3 bases, with 16 bases spanning the gap. The length of the CDR3 is 16 residues. The CDR3 coding sequence is TGTGCCAGCAGCTTAGTTCAGGGAATCCGTAGCTACGAGCAGTACTTC. Translation gives CASSLVQGIRSYEQYF. Full variable domain (outside the CDR3, taken from reference TRBV7-2 and TRBJ2-7): GAGVSQSPSNKVTEKGKDVELRCDPISGHTALYWYRQSLGQGLEFLIYFQGNSAPDKSGLPSDRFSAERTGGSVSTLTIQRTQQEDSAVYLCASSLVQGIRSYEQYFGPGTRLTVT.

This clonotype was found a few times. V gene TRBV30 combines with J gene TRBJ2-7; TRBD2 aligns across 9 bases. The CDR3 is made up of 14 amino acids. Germline CDR1 is GTSNPN and CDR2 is SVGIG (reference sequence). The J segment lost 1 base and the V segment lost 3 bases, leaving 4 bases of the junction unmatched. The DNA of the CDR3 is TGTGCCTGGAGGCGGCTAGCGGGGTCCTACGAGCAGTACTTC. It yields the protein CAWRRLAGSYEQYF.

V is TRBV6-5 and J is TRBJ2-1; D gene unclear. Trimming removed 0 bases from V and 7 bases from J, with 7 bases in between. Germline V lookup: CDR1 MNHEY, CDR2 SVGAGI. The CDR3 totals 13 residues. CDR3 in DNA: TGTGCCAGCAGTTACTCCTCCTGGAATGAGCAGTTCTTC. Translating it yields CASSYSSWNEQFF.

This clonotype was seen a few times. CDR3 coding DNA: TGTGCCAGCAGTTACTCTTCTAGCGGGAGCTACGAGCAGTACTTC. Protein sequence: CASSYSSSGSYEQYF. The chain employs TRBV6-5 and TRBJ2-7, with 10 positions matching TRBD2. Trimming took 0 bases from V and 3 from J; bases not matched to a gene: 2. The CDR3 is 15 residues long. Germline CDR1 reads MNHEY; CDR2 reads SVGAGI.

This clonotype was picked up one time. J is TRBJ2-7 and V is TRBV27, with TRBD2 identical over 8 bases. The ends lost 0 bases at V and 3 bases at J; junction bases unmatched: 4. The CDR3 has 15 residues. CDR1 is MNHEY, CDR2 SMNVEV, per germline (reference sequence). As DNA, the CDR3 is TGTGCCAGCAGTTTATCAGTTAGCGGGATCTACGAGCAGTACTTC. This encodes CASSLSVSGIYEQYF.

This clonotype turned up a few times. V and J are TRBV9 and TRBJ2-7; 7 bases agree with TRBD2. V was pared by 0 bases and J by 6 bases, with 3 bases of the junction left unmatched. Germline V lookup: CDR1 SGDLS, CDR2 YYNGEE. This CDR3 is built from 13 residues. The CDR3 DNA reads TGTGCCAGCAGCGTAGGGCCTAGCGGCGAGCAGTACTTC. The encoded protein is CASSVGPSGEQYF.

This sequence joins TRBV10-3 and TRBJ2-1; a weak D match, TRBD2 (8 bases). V shed 6 bases and J shed 7 bases, with 25 bases lying between them. The CDR3 is 17 amino acids. CDR1 is ENHRY and CDR2 is SYGVKD in the germline V gene. As DNA, the CDR3 is TGTGCCATCAGGCAGGGGGAAGGCGGGGGGAGATTAAATGAGCAGTTCTTC. This sequence encodes CAIRQGEGGGRLNEQFF.

The chain combines TRBV7-2 with TRBJ2-7; 7 bases align to TRBD1. The CDR3 has 15 amino acids. CDR1 is SGHTA and CDR2 is FQGNSA in the germline V gene. Trimming took 1 base from V and 6 from J; bases not matched to a gene: 9. The CDR3 is CASSLDRMTGTEQYF. In DNA form, the CDR3 reads TGTGCCAGCAGCTTAGACCGGATGACAGGGACCGAGCAGTACTTC.

CDR3 protein: CASSSDINSPLHF. CDR3 sequence (DNA): TGTGCCAGCAGTTCCGACATCAATTCACCCCTCCACTTT. The chain employs TRBV12-3 or TRBV12-4 and TRBJ1-6; D is unclear. The V end was cut by 4 bases, the J end by 7 bases, with 8 bases between. CDR3 length: 13 residues.

This chain connects TRBV15 to TRBJ2-5; D perhaps matches TRBD1 (5 bases). The CDR3 spans 16 residues. Germline V CDR1 and CDR2: LNHNV, YYDKDF (reference sequence). The V end was cut by 1 base, the J end by 4 bases, with 16 bases between. The CDR3 sequence is CATSRGAGQGGETQYF. CDR3 DNA: TGTGCCACCAGCAGAGGGGCCGGGCAGGGCGGAGAGACCCAGTACTTC. Supplemented by reference TRBV15 and TRBJ2-5, the full variable domain reads DAMVIQNPRYQVTQFGKPVTLSCSQTLNHNVMYWYQQKSSQAPKLLFHYYDKDFNNEADTPDNFQSRRPNTSFCFLDIRSPGLGDTAMYLCATSRGAGQGGETQYFGPGTRLLVL.

The rearrangement uses TRBV6-6 and TRBJ2-1; D is undetermined. V lost 4 bases and J 8 bases, leaving 12 bases between the germline ends. Looked up from germline, CDR1 is MNHNY and CDR2 is SVGAGI (reference sequence). This CDR3 has 13 residues. The CDR3 here is CASSSPPVDEQFF. The CDR3 nucleotides read TGTGCCAGCAGTTCGCCCCCCGTTGATGAGCAGTTCTTC.

This rearrangement joins TRBV7-2 to TRBJ2-5; D might be TRBD1 or TRBD2, each matching 7 bases. The CDR3 is made up of 14 amino acids. CDR1 is SGHTA, CDR2 FQGNSA, per germline. V was shortened by 9 bases and J by 2 bases, with 16 bases between the two germline ends. CDR3 bases: TGTGCCAGTGGGGGGGACAGCGCTCAAGAGACCCAGTACTTC. This codes for CASGGDSAQETQYF.

This clonotype was found a few times. V gene TRBV12-3 or TRBV12-4 combines with J gene TRBJ2-5; D is undetermined. Trimming cost V 6 bases and J 1 base, with 12 bases left between them. CDR3 length: 14 amino acids. The CDR3 loop is CASSRRGVQETQYF. CDR3 bases: TGTGCCAGCAGCCGCCGTGGGGTCCAAGAGACCCAGTACTTC.

This chain joins TRBV29-1 and TRBJ2-7; D is ambiguous. V was cut by 7 bases and J by 7 bases, with 17 bases left in between. Germline lookup yields CDR1 SQVTM and CDR2 ANQGSEA. This CDR3 comprises 12 residues. This chain's CDR3 is CSAVRPPMEQYF. For the CDR3, the DNA is TGCAGCGCCGTAAGACCCCCTATGGAGCAGTACTTC.

In this sample, this clonotype turned up a few times. In DNA form, the CDR3 reads TGTGCCAGCGGTGACAGGGGGCGCGGCTATGGCTACACCTTC. This codes for CASGDRGRGYGYTF. This chain links TRBV28 with TRBJ1-2, with 10 bases identical to TRBD1. Looked up from germline, CDR1 is MDHEN and CDR2 is SYDVKM. V dropped 8 bases and J dropped 4; count of bases not matched to a gene: 7. There are 14 residues in the CDR3.

This clonotype was seen many times. The chain is built from TRBV7-2 and TRBJ2-3, with D tentatively TRBD2 (5 bases). Trimming stripped 1 base from V and 8 bases from J, with 13 bases between. The CDR3 contains 14 residues. Germline V lookup: CDR1 SGHTA, CDR2 FQGNSA. CDR3 coding DNA: TGTGCCAGCAGCTTAGATAGGACGGCGGGTACGCAGTATTTT. Residues: CASSLDRTAGTQYF.

This chain uses TRBV20-1 with TRBJ2-1; 8 positions agree with TRBD1. Trimming removed 5 bases from V and 0 bases from J; junction bases left unmatched: 3. CDR3 length: 14 amino acids. Germline CDR1 is DFQATT and CDR2 is SNEGSKA (reference sequence). This CDR3 is CSAPGQVSYNEQFF. As DNA, the CDR3 is TGCAGTGCTCCGGGACAGGTCTCCTACAATGAGCAGTTCTTC.